These T cell receptor beta chains were read from a single sample in a study of T cells after yellow fever vaccination. TCRdb used MiXCR to reprocess the 5' RACE reads, holding one entry per CDR3 protein. The sample comprises 300,000 to 400,000 distinct CDR3 sequences, around 13% of which are singletons, and approximately 3.4% rests with the top ten. The sample was CD4+ T cells sorted from PBMCs, taken 15 days after the yellow fever booster vaccination. The receptor set was obtained from a young man who received the YFV17D yellow fever vaccine. CDR3s include the opening cysteine and the closing phenylalanine or tryptophan. D genes are given only for firm matches. Clone size, where shown, is once, few, many, or a class for clones that have expanded.

TRBV5-1	TRBD1	.	TRBJ1-2	TGCGCCAGCAGCGAGGACAGGCCCTATGGCTACACCTTC	CASSEDRPYGYTF
TRBV14	.	few	TRBJ2-5	TGTGCCAGCAGCCAAGATTTTAACCAAGAGACCCAGTACTTC	CASSQDFNQETQYF
TRBV4-1	.	few	TRBJ1-5	TGCGCCAGCAGCCCGTCCAGTCTGAGGGGGATCAATCAGCCCCAGCATTTT	CASSPSSLRGINQPQHF
TRBV25-1	.	few	TRBJ1-6	TGTGCCAGCAGTGGACAGCATTCACCCCTCCACTTT	CASSGQHSPLHF
TRBV6-1	.	few	TRBJ1-5	TGTGCCAGCAGCGACGGTGGGGCCAGCAATCAGCCCCAGCATTTT	CASSDGGASNQPQHF
TRBV11-3	TRBD2	.	TRBJ2-3	TGTGCCAGCAGCTCTGGTTCGATAGCGGGGGGCCCCGATACGCAGTATTTT	CASSSGSIAGGPDTQYF
TRBV7-2	.	.	TRBJ1-1	TGTGCCAGCAGCCCCAGTGTGAGGATCACTGAAGCTTTCTTT	CASSPSVRITEAFF
TRBV5-1	.	few	TRBJ1-1	TGCGCCAGCAGCTTAGTCGGGGAGTGGACTGAAGCTTTCTTT	CASSLVGEWTEAFF
TRBV5-1	TRBD1	many	TRBJ2-7	TGCGCCAGCAGCCAGGGACAGGGCTCCTACGAGCAGTACTTC	CASSQGQGSYEQYF
TRBV3-1	.	few	TRBJ2-7	TGTGCCAGCAGCCCCCGACCAGGTCTAGGCGAGCAGTACTTC	CASSPRPGLGEQYF
TRBV19	.	.	TRBJ2-3	TGTGCCAGTAGTCCTATTCCTAGTTTCCCGACAGATACGCAGTATTTT	CASSPIPSFPTDTQYF
TRBV12-5	TRBD1	.	TRBJ1-1	TGTGCTAGTGGTTTGGGTTCTGGACAGGCGAACACTGAAGCTTTCTTT	CASGLGSGQANTEAFF
TRBV5-1	.	.	TRBJ1-1	TGCGCCACCTCCAAAGACTCGGGATCTGAAGCTTTCTTT	CATSKDSGSEAFF
TRBV20-1	.	.	TRBJ2-3	TGCAGTGCTAGACAAGATACGCAGTATTTT	CSARQDTQYF
TRBV27	.	few	TRBJ2-2	TGTGCCAGCACCCAGGGTCCCCCGAACACCGGGGAGCTGTTTTTT	CASTQGPPNTGELFF
TRBV7-9	TRBD1	few	TRBJ1-1	TGTGCCAGCAGCTTACAGGGGGAAGGCACTGAAGCTTTCTTT	CASSLQGEGTEAFF
TRBV18	.	many	TRBJ1-5	TGTGCCAGCTCCCTTGGACGGGGAAATCAGCCCCAGCATTTT	CASSLGRGNQPQHF
TRBV7-9	.	.	TRBJ1-1	TGTGCCAGCACCCACCACCGGATCCTGCGGCCGGAAGCTTTCTTT	CASTHHRILRPEAFF
TRBV10-3	.	.	TRBJ1-6	TGTGCCATCAGTGAATGGGGGGGGGACAATAATTCACCCCTCCACTTT	CAISEWGGDNNSPLHF
TRBV4-3	TRBD1	.	TRBJ2-5	TGCGCCAGCAGCCAAGATTGGCGGACAGGGGTATATCAAGAGACCCAGTACTTC	CASSQDWRTGVYQETQYF
TRBV12-3/TRBV12-4	TRBD2	few	TRBJ2-1	TGTGCCAGCAGTTTAGGCCCCCGCGGGGGGCCGAATGAGCAGTTCTTC	CASSLGPRGGPNEQFF
TRBV7-9	.	.	TRBJ1-2	TGTGCCAGCAGCTCACATACACCCGGGCTCCACGGCTACACCTTC	CASSSHTPGLHGYTF
TRBV10-3	TRBD1	.	TRBJ2-3	TGTGCCATGAGGACAGGGAAGATCACAGATACGCAGTATTTT	CAMRTGKITDTQYF
TRBV5-4	.	.	TRBJ2-5	TGTGCCAGCGCCAGGGTATCGGGGGAGACCCAGTACTTC	CASARVSGETQYF
TRBV18	.	.	TRBJ1-1	TGTGCCAGCTCACCCCGCGAAGCCAGGGGATGGACTGAAGCTTTCTTT	CASSPREARGWTEAFF
TRBV6-2/TRBV6-3	.	.	TRBJ2-3	TGTGCCAGCACTCGGACTACATCACCCACAGATACGCAGTATTTT	CASTRTTSPTDTQYF
TRBV7-9	.	.	TRBJ1-2	TGTGCCAGCAGCTTAGGCTGGGACTCTGGCTACACCTTC	CASSLGWDSGYTF
TRBV29-1	.	few	TRBJ2-3	TGCAGCGTTGAAGCCTCCACTAGCACCGATACGCAGTATTTT	CSVEASTSTDTQYF
TRBV20-1	TRBD2	.	TRBJ2-2	TGCAGTGCTGATATTAGCGGGGGGGCGAACACCGGGGAGCTGTTTTTT	CSADISGGANTGELFF
TRBV12-3/TRBV12-4	TRBD2	few	TRBJ2-2	TGTGCCAGCTCGAGCGGGGGCCTACTAACCGGGGAGCTGTTTTTT	CASSSGGLLTGELFF
TRBV2	.	few	TRBJ1-4	TGTGCCAGCTGTTTTGCCCCGGCGGGGGAAAAACTGTTTTTT	CASCFAPAGEKLFF
TRBV7-2	.	.	TRBJ2-3	TGTGCCAGCAGCGCCTTGGGGGGGGGCGCAGATACGCAGTATTTT	CASSALGGGADTQYF
TRBV7-2	.	few	TRBJ2-2	TGTGCCAGCAGCCACCGGGACACGAACACCGGGGAGCTGTTTTTT	CASSHRDTNTGELFF
TRBV2	TRBD2	few	TRBJ2-1	TGTGCCAGTAGAACCGGGACTAGCGGGGGGGCCTACAATGAGCAGTTCTTC	CASRTGTSGGAYNEQFF
TRBV7-7	.	many	TRBJ2-1	TGTGCCAGCAGCCCGGGCAGAGACAATGAGCAGTTCTTC	CASSPGRDNEQFF
TRBV4-3	.	few	TRBJ1-1	TGCGCCAGCAGCCAATTGAGGGGCCATAGCGGAGCTTTCTTT	CASSQLRGHSGAFF
TRBV12-3/TRBV12-4	TRBD1	.	TRBJ1-2	TGTGCCAGCAGATCCGGGACAGGGAATCACTATGGCTACACCTTC	CASRSGTGNHYGYTF
TRBV6-5	.	.	TRBJ1-1	TGTGCCAGCAGTTACGGTAAGGCCCCGGAGTCTGAAGCTTTCTTT	CASSYGKAPESEAFF
TRBV6-5	.	many	TRBJ1-3	TGTGCCAGCGGCAATTGGGGCGACACCATATATTTT	CASGNWGDTIYF
TRBV10-2	TRBD1	.	TRBJ2-7	TGCGCCAGCAGCGACCGGGACAGGGGCATGTACGAGCAGTACTTC	CASSDRDRGMYEQYF
TRBV6-4	.	.	TRBJ1-1	TGTGCCAGCAGTGTCGAGACGGGCACTGAAGCTTTCTTT	CASSVETGTEAFF
TRBV28	.	few	TRBJ2-6	TGTGCCAGCCGCCCTGGACACTCTGGGGCCAACGTCCTGACTTTC	CASRPGHSGANVLTF
TRBV2	TRBD1	many	TRBJ1-2	TGTGCCAGCAGTGGACAGGGGTATGGCTACACCTTC	CASSGQGYGYTF
TRBV5-4	.	few	TRBJ1-6	TGTGCCAGCAGCCGGCGCGGAGGATATAATTCACCCCTCCACTTT	CASSRRGGYNSPLHF
TRBV28	.	many	TRBJ1-6	TGTGCCAGCAGGAGAGAGGGGAATTCACCCCTCCACTTT	CASRREGNSPLHF
TRBV20-1	TRBD1	few	TRBJ1-5	TGCAGTGCTAGTTTTAGCGGACAGGAATTGAATCAGCCCCAGCATTTT	CSASFSGQELNQPQHF
TRBV18	.	few	TRBJ2-3	TGTGCCAGCTCACCAAGCGGACGAGATACGCAGTATTTT	CASSPSGRDTQYF
TRBV7-9	TRBD1	few	TRBJ1-1	TGTGCCAGCAGCCTCCCACAGGGGGCAGGTACTGAAGCTTTCTTT	CASSLPQGAGTEAFF
TRBV6-5	TRBD1	few	TRBJ1-2	TGTGCCAGCAGGGGGACGACAGGGCTTGGCTACACCTTC	CASRGTTGLGYTF
TRBV7-2	TRBD1	.	TRBJ1-2	TGTGCCAGCACGGGACAGGGGGCGAGGACCAATGGCTACACCTTC	CASTGQGARTNGYTF
TRBV7-2	.	.	TRBJ2-7	TGTGCCAGCAGCTTAGCGGGGGGGCCTCAGGACGAGCAGTACTTC	CASSLAGGPQDEQYF
TRBV7-2	.	.	TRBJ2-5	TGTGCCAGCAGCCCTCGGTTGGCCCAAGAGACCCAGTACTTC	CASSPRLAQETQYF
TRBV5-1	.	few	TRBJ2-1	TGCGCCAGCAGCTTGGCCCCCCGCTACAATGAGCAGTTCTTC	CASSLAPRYNEQFF
TRBV4-1	.	few	TRBJ1-1	TGCGCCAGCAGCCAAGGGTCAGCCAGGGGGAACACTGAAGCTTTCTTT	CASSQGSARGNTEAFF
TRBV5-1	.	few	TRBJ1-1	TGCGCCAGCAGCTTGGCATGGAAGAACACTGAAGCTTTCTTT	CASSLAWKNTEAFF